This T cell receptor (beta chain) was sequenced for a study of shared T cell receptors in the human thymus. Using immunoSEQ multiplex PCR, the repertoire was profiled, and TCRdb retains in-frame clones only, with some absent. The sample includes hundreds of thousands of clones, 95% of them seen just once. The source is a human donor. Source material: thymocytes.

The CDR3 DNA reads as TGTGCCAGTAGTCTCTCCCCCGGGGGGAGCAATCAGCCCCAGCATTTT. It specifies CASSLSPGGSNQPQHF. The chain carries TRBV19 and TRBJ1-5; D possibly corresponds to TRBD1 (5 bases). The CDR3 has 16 amino acids. CDR1 is LNHDA, CDR2 SQIVND, per germline (reference sequence). V was cut by 5 bases and J by 1 base, with 15 bases left in between.